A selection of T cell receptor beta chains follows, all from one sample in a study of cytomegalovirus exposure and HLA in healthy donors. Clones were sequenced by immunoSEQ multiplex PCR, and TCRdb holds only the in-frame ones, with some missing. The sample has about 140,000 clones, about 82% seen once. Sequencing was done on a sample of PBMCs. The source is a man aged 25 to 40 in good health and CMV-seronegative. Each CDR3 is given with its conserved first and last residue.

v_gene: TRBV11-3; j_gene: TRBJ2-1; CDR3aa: CASSPGTSGFNEQFF
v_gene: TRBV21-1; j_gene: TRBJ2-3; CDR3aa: CASSTVESTDTQYF
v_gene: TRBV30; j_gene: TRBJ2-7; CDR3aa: CAWSAGLPYEQYF
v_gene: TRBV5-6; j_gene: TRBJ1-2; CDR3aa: CASSLRQNYGYTF
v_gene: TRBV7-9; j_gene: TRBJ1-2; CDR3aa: CASSVPTGVNGYTF
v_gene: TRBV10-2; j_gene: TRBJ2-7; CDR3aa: CASSESTGSGYEQYF
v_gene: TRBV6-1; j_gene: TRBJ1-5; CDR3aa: CASRSGQPQHF
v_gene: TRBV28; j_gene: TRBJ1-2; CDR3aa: CASSLDSYGYTF
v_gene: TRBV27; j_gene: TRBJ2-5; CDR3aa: CASRISRTPAETQYF
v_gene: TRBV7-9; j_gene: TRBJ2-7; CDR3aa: CASSLSSGRGTYEQYF
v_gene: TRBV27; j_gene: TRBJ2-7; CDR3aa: CASSLTGTSISYEQYF
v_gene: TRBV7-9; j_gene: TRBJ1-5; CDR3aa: CASSLFMEPQHF
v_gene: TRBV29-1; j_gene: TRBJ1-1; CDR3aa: CSVEGTGGANTEAFF
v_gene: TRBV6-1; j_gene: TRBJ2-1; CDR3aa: CASSGLAGGYEQFF
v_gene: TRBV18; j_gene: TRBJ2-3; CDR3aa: CASSLEYAGRSTDTQYF
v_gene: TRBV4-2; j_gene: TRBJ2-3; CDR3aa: CASSQVRLAQSTDTQYF
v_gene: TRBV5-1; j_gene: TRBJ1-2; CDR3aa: CASSLDMLDYGYTF
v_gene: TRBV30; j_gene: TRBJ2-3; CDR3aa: CAWSLGGPSPGTDTQYF
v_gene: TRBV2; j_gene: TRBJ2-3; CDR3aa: CASSGEASGDTQYF
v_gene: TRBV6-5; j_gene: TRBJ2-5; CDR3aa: CASSYSGGAWETQYF
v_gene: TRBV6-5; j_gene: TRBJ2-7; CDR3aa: CASSYSTGFEQYF
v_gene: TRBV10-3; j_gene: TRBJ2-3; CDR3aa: CAIRDSSGSGTDTQYF
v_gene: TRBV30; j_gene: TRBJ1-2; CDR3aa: CAWSSVTWGKGYTF
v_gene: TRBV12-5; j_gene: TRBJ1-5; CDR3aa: CASGLGKGQGESNQPQHF
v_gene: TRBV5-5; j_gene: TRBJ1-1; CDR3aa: CASSLLTAEAFF
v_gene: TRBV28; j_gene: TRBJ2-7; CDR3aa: CASSFPPFEQYF
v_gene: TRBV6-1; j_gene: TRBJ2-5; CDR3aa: CASSERSGSQETQYF
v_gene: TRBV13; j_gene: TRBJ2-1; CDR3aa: CASSPPGRVYNEQFF
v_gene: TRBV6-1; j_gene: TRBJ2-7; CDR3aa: CASSEWAEGEQYF
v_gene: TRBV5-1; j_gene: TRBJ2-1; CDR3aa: CASSSPLGNTGTNEQFF
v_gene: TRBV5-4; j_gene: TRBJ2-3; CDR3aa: CASSGQGPTDTQYF
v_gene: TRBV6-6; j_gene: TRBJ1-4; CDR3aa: CATSGEIREKLFF
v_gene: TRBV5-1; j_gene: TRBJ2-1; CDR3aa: CASSLSGGREQFF
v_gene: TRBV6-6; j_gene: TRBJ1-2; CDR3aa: CASSYGQGMSGYTF
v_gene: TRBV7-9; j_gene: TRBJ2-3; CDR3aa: CASAAKDTQYF
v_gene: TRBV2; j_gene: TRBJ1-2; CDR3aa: CASRRTLTDRGNYGYTF
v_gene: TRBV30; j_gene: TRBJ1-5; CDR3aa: CAWSVGVAGPQHF
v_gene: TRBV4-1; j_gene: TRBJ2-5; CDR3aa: CASSSLIAGPETQYF
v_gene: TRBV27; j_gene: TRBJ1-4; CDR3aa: CASSFYGTGGEKLFF
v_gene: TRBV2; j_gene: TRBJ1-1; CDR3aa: CASSERVGSTEAFF
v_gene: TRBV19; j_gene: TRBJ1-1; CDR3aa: CASSTGQGRCVAFF
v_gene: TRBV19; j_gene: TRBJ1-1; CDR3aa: CASTSTGLGTEAFF
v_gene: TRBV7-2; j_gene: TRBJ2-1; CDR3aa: CASTNEQGARYNEQFF
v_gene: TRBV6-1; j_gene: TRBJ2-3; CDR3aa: CASANTQYF
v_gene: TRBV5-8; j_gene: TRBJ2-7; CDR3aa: CASSGNRGGWEQYF
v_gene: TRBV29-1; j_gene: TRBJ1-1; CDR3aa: CSVEAGGTEAFF
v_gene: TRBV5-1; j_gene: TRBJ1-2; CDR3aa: CASSWEGQAYGYTF
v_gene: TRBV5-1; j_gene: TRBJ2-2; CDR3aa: CASSKGQGIAGELFF
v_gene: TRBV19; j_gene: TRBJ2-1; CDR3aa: CASTTGERLYNEQFF
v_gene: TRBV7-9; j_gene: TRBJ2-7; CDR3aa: CASSDDRELPYEQYF
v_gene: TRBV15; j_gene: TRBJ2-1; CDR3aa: CATSRDLGPRGHEQFF
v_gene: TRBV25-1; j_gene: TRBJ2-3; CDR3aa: CASGPAGGFTDTQYF